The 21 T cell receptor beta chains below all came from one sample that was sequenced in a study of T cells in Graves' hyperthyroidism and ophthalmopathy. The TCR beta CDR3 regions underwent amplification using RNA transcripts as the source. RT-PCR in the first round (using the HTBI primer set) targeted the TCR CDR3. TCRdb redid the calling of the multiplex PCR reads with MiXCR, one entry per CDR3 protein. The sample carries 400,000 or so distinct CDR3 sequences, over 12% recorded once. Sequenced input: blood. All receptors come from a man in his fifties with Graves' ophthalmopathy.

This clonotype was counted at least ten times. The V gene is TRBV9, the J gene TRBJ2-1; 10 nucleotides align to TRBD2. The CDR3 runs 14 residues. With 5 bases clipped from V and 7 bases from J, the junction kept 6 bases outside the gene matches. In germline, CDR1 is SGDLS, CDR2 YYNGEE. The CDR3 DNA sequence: TGTGCCAGCAGGCCAGCGGGAGGGCCTAATGAGCAGTTCTTC. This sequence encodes CASRPAGGPNEQFF.

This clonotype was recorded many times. CDR3 amino acids: CASRKTGGDGYTF. The CDR3 nucleotides are TGTGCCAGCAGGAAGACAGGGGGGGATGGCTACACCTTC. V gene TRBV11-2 combines with J gene TRBJ1-2, with 9 bases identical to TRBD1. The CDR3 sequence is 13 residues long. The V segment lost 6 bases and the J segment 6 bases; nucleotides outside the gene matches: 5. The V gene's germline CDR1 is SGHAT and CDR2 FQNNGV.

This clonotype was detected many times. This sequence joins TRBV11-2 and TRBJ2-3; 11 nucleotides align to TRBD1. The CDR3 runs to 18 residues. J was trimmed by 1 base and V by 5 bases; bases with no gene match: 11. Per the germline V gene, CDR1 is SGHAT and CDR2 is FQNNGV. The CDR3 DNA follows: TGTGCCAGCAGCAGTTACCGGGACAGGGGGATCGGCACAGATACGCAGTATTTT. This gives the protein CASSSYRDRGIGTDTQYF.

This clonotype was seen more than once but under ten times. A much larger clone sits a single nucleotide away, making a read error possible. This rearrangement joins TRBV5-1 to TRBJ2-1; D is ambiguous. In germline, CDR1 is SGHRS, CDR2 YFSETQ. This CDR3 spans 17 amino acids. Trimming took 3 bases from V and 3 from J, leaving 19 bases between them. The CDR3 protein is CASSSRFEVEDYNEQFF. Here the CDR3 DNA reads TGCGCCAGCAGCTCAAGGTTCGAGGTCGAGGACTACAATGAGCAGTTCTTC. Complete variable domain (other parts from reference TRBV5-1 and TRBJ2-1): KAGVTQTPRYLIKTRGQQVTLSCSPISGHRSVSWYQQTPGQGLQFLFEYFSETQRNKGNFPGRFSGRQFSNSRSEMNVSTLELGDSALYLCASSSRFEVEDYNEQFFGPGTRLTVL.

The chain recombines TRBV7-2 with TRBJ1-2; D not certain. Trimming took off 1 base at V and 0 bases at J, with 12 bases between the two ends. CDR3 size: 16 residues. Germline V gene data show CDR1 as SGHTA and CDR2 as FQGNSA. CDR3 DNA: TGTGCCAGCAGCTTAGATCGGGCTTTCGCTAACTATGGCTACACCTTC. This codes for CASSLDRAFANYGYTF.

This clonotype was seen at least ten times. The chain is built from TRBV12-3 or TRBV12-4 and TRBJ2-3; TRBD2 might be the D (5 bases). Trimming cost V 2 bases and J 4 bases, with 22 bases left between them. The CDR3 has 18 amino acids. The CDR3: CASSLRVASGGPSDTQYF. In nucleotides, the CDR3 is TGTGCCAGCAGTTTAAGGGTAGCGAGCGGAGGTCCCTCAGATACGCAGTATTTT.

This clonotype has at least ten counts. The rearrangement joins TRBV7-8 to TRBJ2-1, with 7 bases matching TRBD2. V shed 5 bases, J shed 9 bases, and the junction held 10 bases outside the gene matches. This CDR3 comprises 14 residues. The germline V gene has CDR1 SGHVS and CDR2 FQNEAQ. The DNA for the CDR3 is TGTGCCAGCAGCCCAAGCGGGACCTTAGGTGAGCAGTTCTTC. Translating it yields CASSPSGTLGEQFF. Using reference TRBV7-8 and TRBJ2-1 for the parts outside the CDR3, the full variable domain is GAGVSQSPRYKVAKRGQDVALRCDPISGHVSLFWYQQALGQGPEFLTYFQNEAQLDKSGLPSDRFFAERPEGSVSTLKIQRTQQEDSAVYLCASSPSGTLGEQFFGPGTRLTVL.

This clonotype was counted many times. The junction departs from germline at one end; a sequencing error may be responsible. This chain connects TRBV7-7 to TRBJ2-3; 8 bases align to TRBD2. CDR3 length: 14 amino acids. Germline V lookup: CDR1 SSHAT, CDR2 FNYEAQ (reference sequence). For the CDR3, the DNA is TGTGCTAGCACCCAGGGACTAGGTTTCGATACGCAGTATTTT. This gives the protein CASTQGLGFDTQYF.

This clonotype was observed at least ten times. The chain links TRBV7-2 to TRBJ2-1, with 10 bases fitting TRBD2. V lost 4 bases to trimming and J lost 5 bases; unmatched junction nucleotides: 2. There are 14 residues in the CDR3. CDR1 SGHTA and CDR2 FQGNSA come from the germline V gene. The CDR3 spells CASSWGLANNEQFF. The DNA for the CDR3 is TGTGCCAGCAGCTGGGGACTAGCGAACAATGAGCAGTTCTTC.

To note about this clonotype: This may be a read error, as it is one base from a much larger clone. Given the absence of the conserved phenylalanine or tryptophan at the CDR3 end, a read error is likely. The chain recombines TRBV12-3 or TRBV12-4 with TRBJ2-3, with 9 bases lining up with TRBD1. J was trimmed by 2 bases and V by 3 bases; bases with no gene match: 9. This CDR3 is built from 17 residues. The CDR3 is CASSFYGTGRVTDTQYS. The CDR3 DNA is TGTGCCAGCAGTTTCTATGGGACAGGGAGGGTCACAGATACGCAGTATTCT.

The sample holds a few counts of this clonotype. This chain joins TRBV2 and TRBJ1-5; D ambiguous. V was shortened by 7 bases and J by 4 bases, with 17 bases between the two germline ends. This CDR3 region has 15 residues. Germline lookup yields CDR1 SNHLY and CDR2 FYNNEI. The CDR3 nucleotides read TGTGCCAGCATTCAAGCCCCTGGCGGTAATCAGCCCCAGCATTTT. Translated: CASIQAPGGNQPQHF.

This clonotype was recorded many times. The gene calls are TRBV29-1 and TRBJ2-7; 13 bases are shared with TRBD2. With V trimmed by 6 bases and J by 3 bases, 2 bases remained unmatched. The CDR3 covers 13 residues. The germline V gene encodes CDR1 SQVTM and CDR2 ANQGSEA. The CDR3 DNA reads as TGCAGCGTACGACTAGCGGGAGGCTACGAGCAGTACTTC. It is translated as CSVRLAGGYEQYF.

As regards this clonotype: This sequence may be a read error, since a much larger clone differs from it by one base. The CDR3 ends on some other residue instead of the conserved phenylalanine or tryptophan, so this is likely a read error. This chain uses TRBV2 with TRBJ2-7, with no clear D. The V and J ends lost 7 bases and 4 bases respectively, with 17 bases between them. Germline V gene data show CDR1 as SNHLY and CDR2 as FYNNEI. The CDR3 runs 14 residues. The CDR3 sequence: CASIGAPRVYEQYL. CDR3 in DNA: TGTGCCAGCATAGGTGCGCCTAGAGTATACGAGCAGTACCTC.

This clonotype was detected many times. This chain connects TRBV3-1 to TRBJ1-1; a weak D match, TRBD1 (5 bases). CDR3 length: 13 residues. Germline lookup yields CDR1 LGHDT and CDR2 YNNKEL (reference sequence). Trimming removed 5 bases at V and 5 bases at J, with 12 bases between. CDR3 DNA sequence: TGTGCCAGCAGCTCCCGAGCAGGGACTGAAGCTTTCTTT. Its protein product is CASSSRAGTEAFF.

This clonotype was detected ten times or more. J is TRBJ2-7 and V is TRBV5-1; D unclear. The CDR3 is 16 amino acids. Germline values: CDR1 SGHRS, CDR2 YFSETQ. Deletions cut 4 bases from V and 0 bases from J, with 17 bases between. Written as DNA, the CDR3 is TGCGCCAGCAGCCTCTCAGACGCTGCCAGCTCCTACGAGCAGTACTTC. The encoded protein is CASSLSDAASSYEQYF.

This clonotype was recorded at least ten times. The chain's CDR3 is CASSGHGGETQYF. CDR3 nucleotides: TGTGCCAGCAGTGGTCATGGAGGCGAGACCCAGTACTTC. The chain is built from TRBV28 and TRBJ2-5; maybe TRBD2 (5 bases). There are 13 residues in the CDR3. The germline gives CDR1 MDHEN, CDR2 SYDVKM. Trimming removed 5 bases at V and 5 bases at J, with 12 bases between.

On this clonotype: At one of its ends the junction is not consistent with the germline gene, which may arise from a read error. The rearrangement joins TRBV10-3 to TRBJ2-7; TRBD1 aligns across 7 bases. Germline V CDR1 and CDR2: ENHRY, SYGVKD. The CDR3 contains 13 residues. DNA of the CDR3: TGTGCCTCGACTGGGACAGACTCCTACAAGCAGTACTTC. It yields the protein CASTGTDSYKQYF.

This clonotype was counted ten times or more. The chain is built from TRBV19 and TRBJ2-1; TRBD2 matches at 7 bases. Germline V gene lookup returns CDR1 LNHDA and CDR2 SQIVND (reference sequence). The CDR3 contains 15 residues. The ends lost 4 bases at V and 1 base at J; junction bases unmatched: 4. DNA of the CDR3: TGTGCCAGTAGTAGCGGGACTACTTCCTACAATGAGCAGTTCTTC. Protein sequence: CASSSGTTSYNEQFF.

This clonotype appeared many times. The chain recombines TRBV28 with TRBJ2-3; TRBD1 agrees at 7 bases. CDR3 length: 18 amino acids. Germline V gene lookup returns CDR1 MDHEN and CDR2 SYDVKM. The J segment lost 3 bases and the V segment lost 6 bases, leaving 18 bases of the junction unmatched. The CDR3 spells CASSLTRNRGRMTDTQYF. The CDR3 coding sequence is TGTGCCAGCAGCTTAACCCGGAATAGGGGGCGAATGACAGATACGCAGTATTTT.

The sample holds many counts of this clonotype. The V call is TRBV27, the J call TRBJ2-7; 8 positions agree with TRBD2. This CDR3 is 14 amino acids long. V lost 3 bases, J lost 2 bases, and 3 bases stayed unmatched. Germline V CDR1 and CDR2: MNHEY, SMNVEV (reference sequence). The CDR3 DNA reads TGTGCCAGCAGTTTCACTAGCGGACCCTACGAGCAGTACTTC. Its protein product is CASSFTSGPYEQYF.

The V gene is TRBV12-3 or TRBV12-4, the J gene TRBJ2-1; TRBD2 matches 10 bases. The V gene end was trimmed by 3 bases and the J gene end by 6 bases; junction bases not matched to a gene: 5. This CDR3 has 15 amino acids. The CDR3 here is CASSFLTSGINEQFF. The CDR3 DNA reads TGTGCCAGCAGTTTCCTTACTAGCGGGATCAATGAGCAGTTCTTC.